The 9 T cell receptor beta chains below were found in one sample sequenced in a study of blood T cell repertoires in COVID-19 (TCRdb year 2020). Library preparation used the immunoSEQ multiplex PCR assay. The table comes from immuneACCESS by way of TCRdb, which keeps in-frame sequences with V and J called. Part of the clones is missing from these tables; in studies checked, under half for an unresolved V gene and the rest for unknown reasons. The sample yields about 300,000 clones; roughly 87% were counted once. Of the sample, 4.5% to 7% is held by the ten largest clones. The sequencing input was PBMCs or T cells enriched from blood (not recorded which). These receptors came from a woman between 25 and 40 years old who had recovered from COVID-19.

This clone has just one count. The chain links TRBV5-8 to TRBJ2-7; 13 bases are a match to TRBD2. CDR1 and CDR2 from the germline V gene are SGHTS and YDEGEE. Germline trimming cut 6 bases from V and 8 bases from J; bases unmatched to any gene: 14. The CDR3 length is 16 residues. CDR3 nucleotides: TGTGCCAGCAACTACCCACCCCCGGGACTAGCGGGGAAGCAGTACTTC. Translated: CASNYPPPGLAGKQYF.

The chain has TRBV12-3 or TRBV12-4 and TRBJ1-2; D is possibly TRBD1 (5 bases). This CDR3 is built from 13 residues. Trimming shortened V by 1 base and J by 4 bases, and 7 bases separated the two germline ends. This chain's CDR3 is CASSLGGFYGYTF. The CDR3, as DNA: TGTGCCAGCAGTTTAGGGGGCTTCTATGGCTACACCTTC.

The table lists this clone with a count of one. V and J are TRBV18 and TRBJ2-4; 7 bases line up with TRBD1. The CDR3 is 15 amino acids. Germline CDR1 and CDR2: KGHSH and LQKENI. Losses at the gene ends were 5 bases for V and 4 bases for J; bases not matched to a gene: 8. CDR3 residues: CASSTDRQEKNIQYF. CDR3 coding DNA: TGTGCCAGCTCAACGGACAGGCAGGAAAAAAACATTCAGTACTTC.

The chain has TRBV5-6 and TRBJ1-2, with 7 nucleotides matching TRBD1. CDR1 and CDR2 from the germline V gene are SGHDT and YYEEEE. The CDR3 loop spans 15 amino acids. V was pared by 2 bases and J by 8 bases, with 12 bases of the junction left unmatched. CDR3 nucleotide sequence: TGTGCCAGCAGCTTAAGACAGGGTGGATCTGGAGGCTACACCTTC. This gives the protein CASSLRQGGSGGYTF.

The rearrangement links TRBV9 to TRBJ1-2, with TRBD1 as a possible D gene (5 bases). CDR1 and CDR2 (germline): SGDLS, YYNGEE. With 0 bases removed from V and 5 bases from J, the gap between germline ends came to 20 bases. This CDR3 contains 17 residues. CDR3 nucleotide sequence: TGTGCCAGCAGCGTAGTTACAGGAAAGGGGCTTCGGTATGGCTACACCTTC. This codes for CASSVVTGKGLRYGYTF. Full variable domain (missing parts from reference TRBV9 and TRBJ1-2): DSGVTQTPKHLITATGQRVTLRCSPRSGDLSVYWYQQSLDQGLQFLIQYYNGEERAKGNILERFSAQQFPDLHSELNLSSLELGDSALYFCASSVVTGKGLRYGYTFGSGTRLTVV.

The chain carries TRBV9 and TRBJ2-7, with 7 positions matching TRBD2. Unmatched junction bases numbered 8, after V lost 1 base and J lost 7 bases. This CDR3 spans 14 amino acids. Germline V gives CDR1 SGDLS, CDR2 YYNGEE. The CDR3 spells CASSVPQAGGEQYF. The CDR3 bases are TGTGCCAGCAGCGTACCACAGGCCGGGGGGGAGCAGTACTTC.

The chain joins TRBV5-1 to TRBJ1-2, with 7 bases lining up with TRBD1. Trimming removed 1 base from V and 8 bases from J; junction bases left unmatched: 5. There are 13 residues in the CDR3. Germline CDR1 is SGHRS and CDR2 is YFSETQ. The DNA of the CDR3 is TGCGCCAGCAGCTTGTCTACAGGGGTGGGCTACACCTTC. Protein: CASSLSTGVGYTF.

The V call is TRBV19, the J call TRBJ1-1; possible D gene TRBD1, 5 bases. The CDR3 is 16 amino acids. Per the germline V gene, CDR1 is LNHDA and CDR2 is SQIVND (reference sequence). With 6 bases removed from V and 5 bases from J, the gap between germline ends came to 22 bases. CDR3 DNA: TGTGCCAGTAGCGCCGTTGTGGCACTGGGGGGGACTGAAGCTTTCTTT. Translating it yields CASSAVVALGGTEAFF.

V gene TRBV9 combines with J gene TRBJ2-2; D possibly corresponds to TRBD2 (5 bases). This CDR3 spans 18 amino acids. Trimming removed 0 bases from V and 5 bases from J, with 20 bases in between. Germline CDR1 and CDR2: SGDLS and YYNGEE. CDR3 amino acids: CASSVVSTTLGRTGELFF. DNA for the CDR3: TGTGCCAGCAGCGTAGTGTCGACTACCCTGGGTCGGACCGGGGAGCTGTTTTTT.